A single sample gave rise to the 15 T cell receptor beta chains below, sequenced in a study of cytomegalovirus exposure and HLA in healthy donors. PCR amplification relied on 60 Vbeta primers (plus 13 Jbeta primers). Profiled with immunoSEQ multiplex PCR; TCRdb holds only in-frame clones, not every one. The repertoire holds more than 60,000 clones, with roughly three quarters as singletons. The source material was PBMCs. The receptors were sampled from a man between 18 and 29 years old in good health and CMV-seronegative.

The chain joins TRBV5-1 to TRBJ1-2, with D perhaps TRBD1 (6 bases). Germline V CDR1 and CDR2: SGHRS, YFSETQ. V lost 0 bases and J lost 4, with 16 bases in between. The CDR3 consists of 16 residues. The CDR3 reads CASSLAPGQTIYGYTF. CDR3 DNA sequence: TGCGCCAGCAGCTTGGCTCCTGGACAGACGATCTATGGCTACACCTTC.

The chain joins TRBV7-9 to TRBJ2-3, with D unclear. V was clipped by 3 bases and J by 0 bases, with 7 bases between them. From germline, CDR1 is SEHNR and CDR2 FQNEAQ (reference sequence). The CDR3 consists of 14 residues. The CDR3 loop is CASSFVPSTDTQYF. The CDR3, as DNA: TGTGCCAGCAGCTTCGTCCCCAGCACAGATACGCAGTATTTT.

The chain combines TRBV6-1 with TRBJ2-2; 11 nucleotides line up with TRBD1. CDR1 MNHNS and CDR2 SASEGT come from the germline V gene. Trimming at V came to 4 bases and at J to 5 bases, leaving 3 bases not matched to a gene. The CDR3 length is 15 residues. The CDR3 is CASSARDRGTGELFF. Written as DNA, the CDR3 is TGTGCCAGCAGTGCGCGGGACAGGGGGACCGGGGAGCTGTTTTTT.

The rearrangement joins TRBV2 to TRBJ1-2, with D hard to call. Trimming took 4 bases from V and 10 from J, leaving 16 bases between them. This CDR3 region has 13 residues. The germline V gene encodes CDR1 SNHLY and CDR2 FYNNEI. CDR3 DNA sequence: TGTGCCAGCAGTGTGGCAGGTCTCGGCACCTACACCTTC. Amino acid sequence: CASSVAGLGTYTF.

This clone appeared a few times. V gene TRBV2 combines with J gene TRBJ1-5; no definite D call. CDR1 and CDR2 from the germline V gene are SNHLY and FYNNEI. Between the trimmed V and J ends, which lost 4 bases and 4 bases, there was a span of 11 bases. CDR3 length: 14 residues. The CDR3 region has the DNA TGTGCCAGCAGTGGGGTGAGGGTTAATCAGCCCCAGCATTTT. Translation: CASSGVRVNQPQHF.

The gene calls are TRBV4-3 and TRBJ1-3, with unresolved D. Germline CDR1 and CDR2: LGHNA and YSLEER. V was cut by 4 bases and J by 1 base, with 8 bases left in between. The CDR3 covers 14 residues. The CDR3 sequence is CASSLRGSGNTIYF. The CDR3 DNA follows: TGCGCCAGCAGCCTCCGCGGTTCTGGAAACACCATATATTTT.

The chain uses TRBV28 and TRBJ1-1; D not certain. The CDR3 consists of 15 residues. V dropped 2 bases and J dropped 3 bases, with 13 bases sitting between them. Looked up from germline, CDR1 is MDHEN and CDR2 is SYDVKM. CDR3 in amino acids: CASSLRTSSDTEAFF. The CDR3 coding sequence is TGTGCCAGCAGTTTAAGGACTTCTTCGGACACTGAAGCTTTCTTT.

The CDR3 loop reads CASISTSGGHQSSYNEQFF. The CDR3 coding sequence is TGTGCCAGCATTTCGACTAGCGGGGGACACCAGAGCTCCTACAATGAGCAGTTCTTC. The chain links TRBV6-4 to TRBJ2-1, with 12 nucleotides matching TRBD2. This CDR3 spans 19 amino acids. J was trimmed by 0 bases and V by 7 bases; bases with no gene match: 13. Germline V gene lookup returns CDR1 MRHNA and CDR2 SNTAGT.

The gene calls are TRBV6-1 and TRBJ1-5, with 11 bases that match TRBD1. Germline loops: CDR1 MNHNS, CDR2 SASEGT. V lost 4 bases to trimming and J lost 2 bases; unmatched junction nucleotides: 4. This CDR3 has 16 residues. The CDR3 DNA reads TGTGCCAGCAGTGCGCAGGGACAGGGGGGCAATCAGCCCCAGCATTTT. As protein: CASSAQGQGGNQPQHF.

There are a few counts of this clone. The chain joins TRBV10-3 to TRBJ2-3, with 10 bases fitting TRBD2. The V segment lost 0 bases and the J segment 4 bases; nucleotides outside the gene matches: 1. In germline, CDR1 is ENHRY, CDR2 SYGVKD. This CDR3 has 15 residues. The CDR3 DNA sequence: TGTGCCATCAGTGAGTCTCTAGCGGGGGCAGATACGCAGTATTTT. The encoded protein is CAISESLAGADTQYF.

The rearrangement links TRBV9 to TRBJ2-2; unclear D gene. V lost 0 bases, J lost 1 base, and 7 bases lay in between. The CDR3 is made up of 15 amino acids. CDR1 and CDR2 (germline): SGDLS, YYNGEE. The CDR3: CASSVGRKNTGELFF. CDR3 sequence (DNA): TGTGCCAGCAGCGTAGGCAGGAAGAACACCGGGGAGCTGTTTTTT.

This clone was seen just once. The DNA of the CDR3 is TGTGCCAGCAGCCCGGAGGGGGGGGGCGCGGCTGGAAACACCATATATTTT. Translating it yields CASSPEGGGAAGNTIYF. The rearrangement uses TRBV11-2 and TRBJ1-3; a possible D gene is TRBD1 (6 bases). The CDR3 is 17 residues long. V was shortened by 5 bases and J by 2 bases, with 19 bases between the two germline ends. CDR1 is SGHAT, CDR2 FQNNGV, per germline.

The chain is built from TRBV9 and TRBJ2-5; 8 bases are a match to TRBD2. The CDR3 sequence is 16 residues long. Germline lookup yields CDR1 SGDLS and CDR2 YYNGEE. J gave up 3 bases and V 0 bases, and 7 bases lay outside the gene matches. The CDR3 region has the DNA TGTGCCAGCAGCGTAGTTAGCGGGGTACCGAAAGAGACCCAGTACTTC. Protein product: CASSVVSGVPKETQYF. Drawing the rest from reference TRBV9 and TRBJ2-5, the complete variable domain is DSGVTQTPKHLITATGQRVTLRCSPRSGDLSVYWYQQSLDQGLQFLIQYYNGEERAKGNILERFSAQQFPDLHSELNLSSLELGDSALYFCASSVVSGVPKETQYFGPGTRLLVL.

The CDR3 spells CASSLTGGPHEQYF. The CDR3 DNA sequence: TGTGCCAGCAGCTTAACAGGGGGTCCCCACGAGCAGTACTTC. The chain couples TRBV7-2 to TRBJ2-7; 8 bases line up with TRBD1. There are 14 residues in the CDR3. Trimming took 2 bases from V and 5 from J; bases not matched to a gene: 5. Germline values: CDR1 SGHTA, CDR2 FQGNSA. Full variable domain (remainder filled in from reference TRBV7-2 and TRBJ2-7): GAGVSQSPSNKVTEKGKDVELRCDPISGHTALYWYRQSLGQGLEFLIYFQGNSAPDKSGLPSDRFSAERTGGSVSTLTIQRTQQEDSAVYLCASSLTGGPHEQYFGPGTRLTVT.

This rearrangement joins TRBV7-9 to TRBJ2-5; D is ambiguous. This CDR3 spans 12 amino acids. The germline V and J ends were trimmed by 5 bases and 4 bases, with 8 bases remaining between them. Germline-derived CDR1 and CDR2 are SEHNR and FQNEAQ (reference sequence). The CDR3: CASSILGETQYF. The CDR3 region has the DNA TGTGCCAGCAGCATACTCGGAGAGACCCAGTACTTC.